This is a list of T cell receptor beta chains from one sample in a study of cytomegalovirus exposure and HLA in healthy donors. Here immunoSEQ multiplex PCR was the method, and the copy in TCRdb shows in-frame clones only, minus some. Of under 200,000 clones listed, approximately 72% are singletons. The sequenced sample consisted of PBMCs. These receptors originate from a female donor in good health and CMV-seronegative. Both conserved end residues are part of each CDR3. D genes are given only for firm matches. Only some rows state a clone size, as once, few, many or a class for expanded clones.

d_call,clone_size,j_call,v_call,cdr3_aa,cdr3_nt
TRBD2,NA,TRBJ2-7,TRBV4-3,CASSQLPSGFYEQYF,TGCGCCAGCAGCCAACTTCCTAGCGGCTTCTACGAGCAGTACTTC
NA,NA,TRBJ2-7,TRBV6-6,CASSPLVAGPSEQYF,TGTGCCAGCAGTCCTTTGGTGGCGGGGCCCTCCGAGCAGTACTTC
NA,once,TRBJ2-1,TRBV9,CASSGGGGYNEQFF,TGTGCCAGCAGCGGAGGTGGAGGGTACAATGAGCAGTTCTTC
TRBD1,few,TRBJ2-7,TRBV19,CASSFRDRAHEQYF,TGTGCCAGTAGTTTCCGGGACAGGGCCCACGAGCAGTACTTC
NA,NA,TRBJ2-1,TRBV7-8,CASSSEGGLINEQFF,TGTGCCAGCAGCTCGGAGGGGGGGCTAATTAATGAGCAGTTCTTC
NA,few,TRBJ2-6,TRBV28,CASSPGTSSGANVLTF,TGTGCCAGCAGTCCCGGGACTTCCTCTGGGGCCAACGTCCTGACTTTC
TRBD2,NA,TRBJ2-7,TRBV2,CARGTSGSYEQYF,TGTGCCAGGGGGACTAGCGGGAGTTACGAGCAGTACTTC
TRBD1,few,TRBJ1-5,TRBV7-9,CASSSDRASNQPQHF,TGTGCCAGCAGCTCGGACAGGGCGAGCAATCAGCCCCAGCATTTT
NA,NA,TRBJ2-5,TRBV2,CASSEALGAEETQYF,TGTGCCAGCAGTGAAGCGTTGGGGGCGGAAGAGACCCAGTACTTC
NA,NA,TRBJ1-1,TRBV4-2,CASSQSLGEDTEAFF,TGTGCCAGCAGCCAGTCGTTGGGGGAGGACACTGAAGCTTTCTTT
NA,NA,TRBJ2-1,TRBV5-1,CASSLEGSDYNEQFF,TGCGCCAGCAGCTTGGAAGGTAGCGACTACAATGAGCAGTTCTTC
TRBD2,NA,TRBJ2-5,TRBV27,CASSAAGGPKTQYF,TGTGCCAGCAGTGCAGCGGGGGGGCCAAAGACCCAGTACTTC
TRBD1,NA,TRBJ1-2,TRBV19,CASRIAPPQTGKGGGYTF,TGTGCCAGTAGGATAGCCCCCCCCCAGACAGGGAAGGGAGGAGGCTACACCTTC
NA,few,TRBJ2-3,TRBV11-1,CASSLGGRFTEGIWDTQYF,TGTGCCAGCAGCTTAGGTGGACGTTTTACGGAGGGGATATGGGATACGCAGTATTTT
TRBD2,few,TRBJ2-2,TRBV29-1,CSVGFLAGGTGELFF,TGCAGCGTTGGGTTTCTAGCGGGCGGTACCGGGGAGCTGTTTTTT
TRBD2,NA,TRBJ2-1,TRBV18,CASSPAKAGGLFYNEQFF,TGTGCCAGCTCACCCGCCAAAGCGGGAGGACTCTTCTACAATGAGCAGTTCTTC
NA,NA,TRBJ1-1,TRBV11-3,CASSPGTEAFF,TGTGCCAGCAGCCCCGGGACTGAAGCTTTCTTT
NA,NA,TRBJ2-3,TRBV6-5,CASRGPWRTDTQYF,TGTGCCAGCAGGGGCCCTTGGCGCACAGATACGCAGTATTTT
TRBD2,NA,TRBJ2-1,TRBV18,CASSLAGHYNEQFF,TGTGCCAGCTCACTAGCGGGTCACTACAATGAGCAGTTCTTC
NA,once,TRBJ1-6,TRBV6-5,CASRIRSSPLHF,TGTGCCAGCAGAATTAGAAGTTCACCCCTCCACTTT
NA,NA,TRBJ2-1,TRBV21-1,CASSKEGVAGDNEQFF,TGTGCCAGCAGCAAGGAGGGGGTAGCGGGGGACAATGAGCAGTTCTTC
NA,NA,TRBJ2-7,TRBV19,CASSPQGPDEQYF,TGTGCCAGTAGTCCCCAGGGGCCGGACGAGCAGTACTTC
NA,once,TRBJ1-3,TRBV19,CASIGGGWGNTIYF,TGTGCCAGTATCGGCGGGGGATGGGGAAACACCATATATTTT
NA,NA,TRBJ2-2,TRBV2,CASSEDRLNTGELFF,TGTGCCAGCAGTGAGGACAGACTGAACACCGGGGAGCTGTTTTTT
NA,NA,TRBJ2-3,TRBV4-3,CASSQGLPRTDTQYF,TGCGCCAGCAGCCAAGGACTACCCCGCACAGATACGCAGTATTTT
TRBD1,few,TRBJ1-1,TRBV9,CASSVARTGGDTEAFF,TGTGCCAGCAGCGTAGCCCGGACAGGGGGGGACACTGAAGCTTTCTTT
NA,NA,TRBJ2-5,TRBV5-1,CASTEGVSRETQYF,TGCGCCAGCACCGAAGGGGTCTCGCGGGAGACCCAGTACTTC
TRBD1,NA,TRBJ1-4,TRBV9,CASGDRAGEKLFF,TGTGCCAGCGGGGACAGGGCGGGAGAAAAACTGTTTTTT
TRBD2,NA,TRBJ2-1,TRBV2,CASSRLAGARSEQFF,TGTGCCAGCAGTCGATTAGCGGGGGCTCGGTCTGAGCAGTTCTTC
NA,NA,TRBJ1-1,TRBV6-1,CASTTRGNTEAFF,TGTGCCAGCACCACCCGGGGAAACACTGAAGCTTTCTTT
TRBD2,few,TRBJ2-3,TRBV4-3,CASSQDLSSGSTDTQYF,TGCGCCAGCAGCCAAGATTTATCTAGCGGGAGCACAGATACGCAGTATTTT
TRBD2,NA,TRBJ2-1,TRBV6-5,CASTPRASGGGRQFF,TGTGCCAGCACCCCAAGGGCTAGCGGGGGGGGTAGGCAGTTCTTC
NA,NA,TRBJ2-3,TRBV7-3,CASSFEGGPDTQYF,TGTGCCAGCAGCTTTGAGGGGGGGCCAGATACGCAGTATTTT
NA,NA,TRBJ1-5,TRBV5-4,CASSLQGTGNQPQHF,TGTGCCAGCAGCTTGCAGGGGACGGGGAATCAGCCCCAGCATTTT
NA,NA,TRBJ1-2,TRBV10-3,CAISGGREDTF,TGTGCCATCAGTGGAGGCAGGGAAGACACCTTC
NA,NA,TRBJ2-1,TRBV27,CASSIQGSEQFF,TGTGCCAGCAGTATACAGGGAAGTGAGCAGTTCTTC
NA,NA,TRBJ2-6,TRBV15,CATSRGNSGSSGANVLTF,TGTGCCACCAGCAGAGGAAACTCAGGTTCCTCTGGGGCCAACGTCCTGACTTTC
NA,NA,TRBJ2-5,TRBV7-2,CASTTGETQYF,TGTGCCAGCACCACGGGGGAGACCCAGTACTTC
TRBD1,NA,TRBJ2-3,TRBV14,CASSIRDRIDTQYF,TGTGCCAGCAGCATCCGGGACAGAATAGATACGCAGTATTTT